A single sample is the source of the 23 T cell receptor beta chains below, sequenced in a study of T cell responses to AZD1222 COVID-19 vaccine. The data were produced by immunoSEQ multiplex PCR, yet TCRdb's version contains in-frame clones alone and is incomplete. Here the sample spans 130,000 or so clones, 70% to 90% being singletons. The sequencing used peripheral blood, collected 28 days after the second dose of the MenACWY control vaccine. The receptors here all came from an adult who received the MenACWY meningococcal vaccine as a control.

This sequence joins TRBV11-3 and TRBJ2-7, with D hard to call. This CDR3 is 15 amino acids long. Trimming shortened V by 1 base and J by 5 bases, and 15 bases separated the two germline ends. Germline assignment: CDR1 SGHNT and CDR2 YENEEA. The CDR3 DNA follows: TGTGCCAGCAGCTTAGGAGGTACGACCGATCACGAGCAGTACTTC. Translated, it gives CASSLGGTTDHEQYF.

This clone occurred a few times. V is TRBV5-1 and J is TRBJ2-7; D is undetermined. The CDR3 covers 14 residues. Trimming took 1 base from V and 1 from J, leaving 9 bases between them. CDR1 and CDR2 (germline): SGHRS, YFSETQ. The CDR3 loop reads CASSLRSASYEQYF. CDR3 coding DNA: TGCGCCAGCAGCTTGAGAAGCGCTTCCTACGAGCAGTACTTC.

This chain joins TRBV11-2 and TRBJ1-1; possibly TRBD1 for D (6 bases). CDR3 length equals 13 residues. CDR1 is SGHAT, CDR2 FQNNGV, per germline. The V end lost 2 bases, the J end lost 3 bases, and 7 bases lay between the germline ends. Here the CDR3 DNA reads TGTGCCAGCAGCTTAAACAGGGACACTGAAGCTTTCTTT. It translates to CASSLNRDTEAFF.

CDR3 sequence (DNA): TGTGCCAGCAGTCGAAGAGGGGCTATGGGCTCCTACGAGCAGTACGTC. Amino acid sequence: CASSRRGAMGSYEQYV. The J gene is TRBJ2-7, the V gene TRBV6-6; possibly TRBD1 or TRBD2 for D (5 bases each). The CDR3 loop spans 16 amino acids. Germline CDR1 and CDR2: MNHNY and SVGAGI (reference sequence). V was trimmed by 5 bases and J by 0 bases, leaving 17 bases between them.

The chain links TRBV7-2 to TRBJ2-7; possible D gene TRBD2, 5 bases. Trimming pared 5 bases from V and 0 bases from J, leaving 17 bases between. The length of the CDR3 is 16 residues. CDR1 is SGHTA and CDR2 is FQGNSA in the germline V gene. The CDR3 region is CASSPRRGRPSYEQYF. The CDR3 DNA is TGTGCCAGCAGCCCCAGGAGAGGGCGTCCCTCCTACGAGCAGTACTTC.

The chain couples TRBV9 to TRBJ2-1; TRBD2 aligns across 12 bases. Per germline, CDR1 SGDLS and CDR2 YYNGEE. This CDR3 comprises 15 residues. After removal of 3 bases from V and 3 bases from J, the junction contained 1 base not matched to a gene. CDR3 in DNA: TGTGCCAGCAGCGAGACTAGCGGGAGCTACAATGAGCAGTTCTTC. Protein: CASSETSGSYNEQFF.

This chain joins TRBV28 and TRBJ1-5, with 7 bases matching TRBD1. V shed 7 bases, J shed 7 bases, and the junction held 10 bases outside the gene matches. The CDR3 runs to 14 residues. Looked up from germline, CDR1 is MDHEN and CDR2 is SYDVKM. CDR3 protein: CASTQGGAGQPQHF. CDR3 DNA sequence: TGTGCCAGCACCCAAGGGGGCGCTGGGCAGCCCCAGCATTTT.

As DNA, the CDR3 is TGTGCCAGCAGCAAATTAGCGGGAGAGGCCGGGGAGCTGTTTTTT. Protein sequence: CASSKLAGEAGELFF. The chain recombines TRBV7-6 with TRBJ2-2; 9 bases fit TRBD2. Germline V CDR1 and CDR2: SGHVS, FNYEAQ. CDR3 length equals 15 residues. Trimming took 5 bases from V and 6 from J; bases not matched to a gene: 7.

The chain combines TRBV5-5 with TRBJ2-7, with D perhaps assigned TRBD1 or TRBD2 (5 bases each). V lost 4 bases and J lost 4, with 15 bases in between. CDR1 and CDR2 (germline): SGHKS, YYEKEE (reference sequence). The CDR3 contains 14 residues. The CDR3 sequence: CASSLRDALYEQYF. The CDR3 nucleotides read TGTGCCAGCAGCCTACGGGACGCGTTGTACGAGCAGTACTTC. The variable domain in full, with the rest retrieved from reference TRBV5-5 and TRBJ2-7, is DAGVTQSPTHLIKTRGQQVTLRCSPISGHKSVSWYQQVLGQGPQFIFQYYEKEERGRGNFPDRFSARQFPNYSSELNVNALLLGDSALYLCASSLRDALYEQYFGPGTRLTVT.

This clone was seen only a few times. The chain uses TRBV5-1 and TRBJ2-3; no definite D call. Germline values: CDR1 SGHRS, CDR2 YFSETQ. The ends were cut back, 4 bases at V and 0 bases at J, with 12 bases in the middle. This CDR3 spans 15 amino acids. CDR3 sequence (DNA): TGCGCCAGCAGCCTAATCCAGCCCAGCACAGATACGCAGTATTTT. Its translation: CASSLIQPSTDTQYF.

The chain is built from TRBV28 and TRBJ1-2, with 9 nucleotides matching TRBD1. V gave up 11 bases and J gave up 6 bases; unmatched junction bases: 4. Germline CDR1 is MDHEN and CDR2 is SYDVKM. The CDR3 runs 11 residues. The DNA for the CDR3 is TGTGCCGGTGGGACAGGGCATGGCTACACCTTC. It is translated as CAGGTGHGYTF.

CDR3: CASSGQGALGANVLTF. The CDR3 DNA is TGTGCCAGCAGTGGACAGGGGGCTCTTGGGGCCAACGTCCTGACTTTC. The genes are TRBV6-6 and TRBJ2-6, with TRBD1 matching over 11 bases. The CDR3 extends over 16 amino acids. The V and J ends lost 5 bases and 3 bases, in that order; junction bases with no gene match: 3. Per the germline V gene, CDR1 is MNHNY and CDR2 is SVGAGI (reference sequence).

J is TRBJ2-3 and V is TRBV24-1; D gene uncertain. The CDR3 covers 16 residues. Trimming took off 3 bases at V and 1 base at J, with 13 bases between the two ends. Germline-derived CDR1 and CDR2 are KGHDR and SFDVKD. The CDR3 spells CATSDPTSLGTDTQYF. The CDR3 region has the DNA TGTGCCACCAGTGATCCGACCTCATTGGGCACAGATACGCAGTATTTT.

The CDR3 protein is CASSPGAGTYEQYF. The CDR3, as DNA: TGTGCCAGTAGTCCAGGGGCGGGAACCTACGAGCAGTACTTC. The gene calls are TRBV19 and TRBJ2-7; either TRBD1 or TRBD2 may supply D (6 bases each). The V gene's germline CDR1 is LNHDA and CDR2 SQIVND (reference sequence). The CDR3 totals 14 residues. Trimming cost V 5 bases and J 2 bases, with 13 bases left between them.

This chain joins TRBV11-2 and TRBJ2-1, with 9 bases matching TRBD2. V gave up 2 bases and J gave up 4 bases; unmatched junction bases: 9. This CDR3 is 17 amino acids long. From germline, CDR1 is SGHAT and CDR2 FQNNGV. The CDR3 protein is CASSLNLISGGYNEQFF. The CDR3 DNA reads TGTGCCAGCAGCTTAAATCTTATTAGCGGGGGATACAATGAGCAGTTCTTC.

CDR3 in amino acids: CASSLDTEGNEQFF. The CDR3 DNA reads as TGCGCCAGCAGCTTGGATACAGAGGGGAATGAGCAGTTCTTC. The chain carries TRBV5-1 and TRBJ2-1; D could derive from TRBD1 or TRBD2 (5 bases each). Germline values: CDR1 SGHRS, CDR2 YFSETQ. The CDR3 length is 14 residues. V lost 0 bases and J lost 7, with 11 bases in between. Combining the CDR3 with reference TRBV5-1 and TRBJ2-1 gives the whole variable domain KAGVTQTPRYLIKTRGQQVTLSCSPISGHRSVSWYQQTPGQGLQFLFEYFSETQRNKGNFPGRFSGRQFSNSRSEMNVSTLELGDSALYLCASSLDTEGNEQFFGPGTRLTVL.

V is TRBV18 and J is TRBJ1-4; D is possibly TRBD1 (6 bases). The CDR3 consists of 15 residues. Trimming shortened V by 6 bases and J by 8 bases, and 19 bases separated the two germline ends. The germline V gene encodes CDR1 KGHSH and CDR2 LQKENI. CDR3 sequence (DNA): TGTGCCAGCTCCCCGGGACATTCTGAGGAGGAAAAACTGTTTTTT. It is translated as CASSPGHSEEEKLFF.

Here the CDR3 reads CASSRGTHEQYV. The CDR3 coding sequence is TGTGCCAGCAGCCGCGGTACCCACGAGCAGTACGTC. The chain joins TRBV11-2 to TRBJ2-7; no reliable D call. There are 12 residues in the CDR3. Between the trimmed V and J ends, which lost 5 bases and 5 bases, there was a span of 10 bases. Germline V CDR1 and CDR2: SGHAT, FQNNGV.

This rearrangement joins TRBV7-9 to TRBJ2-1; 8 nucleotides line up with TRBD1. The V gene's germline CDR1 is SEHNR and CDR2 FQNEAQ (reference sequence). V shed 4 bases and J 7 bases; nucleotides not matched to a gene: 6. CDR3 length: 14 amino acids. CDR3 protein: CASSSQGGFNEQFF. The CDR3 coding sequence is TGTGCCAGCAGCTCACAGGGGGGATTTAATGAGCAGTTCTTC. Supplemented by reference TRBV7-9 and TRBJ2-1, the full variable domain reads DTGVSQNPRHKITKRGQNVTFRCDPISEHNRLYWYRQTLGQGPEFLTYFQNEAQLEKSRLLSDRFSAERPKGSFSTLEIQRTEQGDSAMYLCASSSQGGFNEQFFGPGTRLTVL.

The DNA of the CDR3 is TGCGCCAGCAGCTTGGCAGGGGACCATAATTCACCCCTCCACTTT. Amino acids: CASSLAGDHNSPLHF. The chain links TRBV5-1 to TRBJ1-6; tentatively, D is TRBD1 (6 bases). CDR3 size: 15 residues. Deletions cut 0 bases from V and 5 bases from J, with 9 bases between. Germline V gene sequence: CDR1 SGHRS, CDR2 YFSETQ. Full variable domain (missing parts from reference TRBV5-1 and TRBJ1-6): KAGVTQTPRYLIKTRGQQVTLSCSPISGHRSVSWYQQTPGQGLQFLFEYFSETQRNKGNFPGRFSGRQFSNSRSEMNVSTLELGDSALYLCASSLAGDHNSPLHFGNGTRLTVT.

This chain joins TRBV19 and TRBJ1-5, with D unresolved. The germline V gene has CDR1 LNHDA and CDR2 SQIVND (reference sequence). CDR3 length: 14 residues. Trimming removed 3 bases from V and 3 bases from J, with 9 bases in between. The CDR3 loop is CASSIRVHNQPQHF. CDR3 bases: TGTGCCAGTAGTATTCGGGTCCACAATCAGCCCCAGCATTTT.

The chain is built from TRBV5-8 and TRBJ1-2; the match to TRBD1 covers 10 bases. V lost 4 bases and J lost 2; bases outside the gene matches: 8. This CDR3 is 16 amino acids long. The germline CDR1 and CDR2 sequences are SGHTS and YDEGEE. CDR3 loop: CASSRTPGQGNYGYTF. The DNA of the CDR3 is TGTGCCAGCAGCCGCACTCCGGGACAGGGGAACTATGGCTACACCTTC.

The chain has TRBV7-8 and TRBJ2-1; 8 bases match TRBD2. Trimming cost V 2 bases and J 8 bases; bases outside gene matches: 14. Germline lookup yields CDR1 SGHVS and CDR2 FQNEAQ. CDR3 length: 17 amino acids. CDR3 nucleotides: TGTGCCAGCAGCTTACGGGAGCCCAGCGGGGGAGGGGATGAGCAGTTCTTC. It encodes CASSLREPSGGGDEQFF.